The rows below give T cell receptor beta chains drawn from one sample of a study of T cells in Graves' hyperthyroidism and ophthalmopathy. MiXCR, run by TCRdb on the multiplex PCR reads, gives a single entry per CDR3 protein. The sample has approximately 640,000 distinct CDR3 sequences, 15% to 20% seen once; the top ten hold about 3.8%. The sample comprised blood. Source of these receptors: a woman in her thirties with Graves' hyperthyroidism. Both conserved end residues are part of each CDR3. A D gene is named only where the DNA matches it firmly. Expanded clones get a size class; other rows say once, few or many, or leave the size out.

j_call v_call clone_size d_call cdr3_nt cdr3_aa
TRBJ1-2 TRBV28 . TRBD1 TGTGCCAGCAGGGCCCAGGGACAGTCGTTCTATGGCTGCACCTTC CASRAQGQSFYGCTF
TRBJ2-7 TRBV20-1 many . TGCAGTGCTAGAGACAGGGGGAGGATCCACGAGCAGTACTTC CSARDRGRIHEQYF
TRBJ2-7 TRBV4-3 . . TGCGCCAGCAGCCAACTACTCTTGGCGGAGCAGTACTTC CASSQLLLAEQYF
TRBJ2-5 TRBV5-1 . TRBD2 TGCGCCAGTAAACTAGCGGGAGGAACTCCGGGGGAGACCCAGTACTTC CASKLAGGTPGETQYF
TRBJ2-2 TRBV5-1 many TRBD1 TGCGCCAGCAGCGGGGGACAGACTACGAACACCGGGGAGCTGTTTTTT CASSGGQTTNTGELFF
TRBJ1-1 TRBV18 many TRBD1 TGTGCCAGCTCCAATCAGGGGGGTGCGAACACTGAAGCTTTCTTT CASSNQGGANTEAFF
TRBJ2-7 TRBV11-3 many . TGTGCCAGCAGCTTAGATGATCTTGGGGAGCAGTACTTC CASSLDDLGEQYF
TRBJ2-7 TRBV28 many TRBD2 TGTGCCAGCACCATGAGACTAGCGGCCTACGAGCAGTACTTC CASTMRLAAYEQYF
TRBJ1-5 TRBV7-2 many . TGTGCCAGCAGCACACAACATAGCAATCAGCCCCAGCATTTT CASSTQHSNQPQHF
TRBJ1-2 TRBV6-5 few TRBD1 TGTGCCAGCAGTTACATGGGGGCATCCCAGGGGGGTGGCTATGGCTACACCTTC CASSYMGASQGGGYGYTF
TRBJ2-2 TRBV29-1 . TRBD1 TGCAGCGTGCAGGGGGCGACCGGGGAGCTGTTTTTT CSVQGATGELFF
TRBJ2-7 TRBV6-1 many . TGTGCCAGCAGAACTACCCCCTCTGAAAACGAGCAGTACTTC CASRTTPSENEQYF
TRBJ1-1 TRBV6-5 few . TGTGCCAGCAGTTACTCTAGGACCCTGGGGGATGAAGCTTTCTTT CASSYSRTLGDEAFF
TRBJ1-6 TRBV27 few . TGTGCCAGCAGTTACCGGGTTAATTCACCCCTCCACTTT CASSYRVNSPLHF
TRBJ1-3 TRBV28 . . TGTGCCAGCAGTTCTGAGGGGTTTTTGGGAAACACCATATATTTT CASSSEGFLGNTIYF
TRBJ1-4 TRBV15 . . TGTGCCACCAGCAGAAATGAAAAACTGTTTTTT CATSRNEKLFF
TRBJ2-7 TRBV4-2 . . TGTGCCAGCAGCCAAGTGGGCAGGGGTTACGAGCAGTACTTC CASSQVGRGYEQYF
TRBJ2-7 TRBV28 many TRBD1 TGTGCCAGCAGTTTATTTTTGGCAGGGGGCGTCTACGAGCAGTACTTC CASSLFLAGGVYEQYF